Listed here are 28 T cell receptor beta chains from one sample, sequenced in a study of PD-1 blockade in classical Hodgkin lymphoma. Produced via immunoSEQ multiplex PCR; TCRdb's table is partial and in-frame only. The table records 110,000 or so clones, roughly nine tenths of them present only once. Following autologous stem cell transplantation, relapse occurred in every patient, and exposure to brentuximab vedotin varied. The sequences come from peripheral blood mononuclear cells (PBMCs), collected before the second cycle of nivolumab. The source is a human donor with classical Hodgkin lymphoma.

V gene TRBV5-5 combines with J gene TRBJ2-1; 9 nucleotides agree with TRBD2. Trimming removed 1 base from V and 4 bases from J; junction bases left unmatched: 6. CDR1 is SGHKS, CDR2 YYEKEE, per germline (reference sequence). This CDR3 comprises 16 residues. The CDR3 bases are TGTGCCAGCAGCTTGAGTCTAGCGGGGCTTTACAATGAGCAGTTCTTC. This sequence encodes CASSLSLAGLYNEQFF.

This clone was observed a few times. The chain recombines TRBV6-5 with TRBJ1-4; 7 bases match TRBD1. CDR1 is MNHEY and CDR2 is SVGAGI in the germline V gene. V was pared by 4 bases and J by 5 bases, with 4 bases of the junction left unmatched. The CDR3 is made up of 14 amino acids. The CDR3 region has the DNA TGTGCCAGCAGTTCCGGACAGGCCAATGAAAAACTGTTTTTT. Protein product: CASSSGQANEKLFF.

This clone was picked up a small number of times. The chain carries TRBV6-5 and TRBJ1-5; 7 positions match TRBD1. The CDR3 is 13 amino acids. CDR1 is MNHEY, CDR2 SVGAGI, per germline. Trimming cost V 6 bases and J 6 bases; bases outside gene matches: 5. The CDR3 sequence is CASSGQDGQPQHF. As DNA, the CDR3 is TGTGCCAGCAGCGGACAGGACGGTCAGCCCCAGCATTTT.

This chain links TRBV2 with TRBJ1-5; D is unclear. This CDR3 comprises 13 residues. Germline loops: CDR1 SNHLY, CDR2 FYNNEI. Trimming cost V 2 bases and J 4 bases, with 6 bases left between them. The DNA of the CDR3 is TGTGCCAGCAGTGAACCGGGGAATCAGCCCCAGCATTTT. This sequence encodes CASSEPGNQPQHF.

The V gene is TRBV20-1, the J gene TRBJ2-5; D gene uncertain. V lost 7 bases to trimming and J lost 5 bases, with 11 bases between them. The CDR3 consists of 11 residues. Germline loops: CDR1 DFQATT, CDR2 SNEGSKA (reference sequence). In DNA, the CDR3 is TGCAGTGGCGTGACTGCGGAGACCCAGTACTTC. This encodes CSGVTAETQYF.

The rearrangement links TRBV6-5 to TRBJ2-1, with TRBD2 matching over 10 bases. This CDR3 is 14 amino acids long. With 6 bases clipped from V and 7 bases from J, the junction kept 6 bases outside the gene matches. Looked up from germline, CDR1 is MNHEY and CDR2 is SVGAGI. The CDR3 DNA is TGTGCCAGCAGGTGGACTAGCGGAGGGAATGAGCAGTTCTTC. The encoded protein is CASRWTSGGNEQFF.

The V and J genes are TRBV28 and TRBJ1-2; 9 nucleotides agree with TRBD1. This CDR3 comprises 15 residues. Per germline, CDR1 MDHEN and CDR2 SYDVKM. V gave up 10 bases and J gave up 8 bases; unmatched junction bases: 17. The CDR3 is CAIVGGRGQGRGYTF. In nucleotides, the CDR3 is TGTGCCATCGTAGGAGGACGAGGACAGGGGAGAGGCTACACCTTC.

The genes are TRBV10-3 and TRBJ2-7, with D hard to call. Germline values: CDR1 ENHRY, CDR2 SYGVKD. The CDR3 totals 13 residues. V was clipped by 0 bases and J by 3 bases, with 6 bases between them. CDR3 loop: CAISESNIYEQYF. As DNA, the CDR3 is TGTGCCATCAGTGAGTCGAATATCTACGAGCAGTACTTC.

This clone has more than one count but fewer than ten. The chain is built from TRBV6-1 and TRBJ2-7; D is unclear. Deletions cut 2 bases from V and 1 base from J, with 0 bases between. CDR1 and CDR2 (germline): MNHNS, SASEGT. The CDR3 has 11 residues. CDR3 loop: CASSESYEQYF. CDR3 nucleotides: TGTGCCAGCAGTGAATCCTACGAGCAGTACTTC.

This rearrangement joins TRBV5-4 to TRBJ2-5; 10 positions agree with TRBD2. The CDR3 has 14 amino acids. The V gene's germline CDR1 is SGHNT and CDR2 YYREEE (reference sequence). Unmatched junction bases numbered 3, after V lost 6 bases and J lost 1 base. The DNA of the CDR3 is TGTGCCAGCAACCTAGCGGGAGCCCAAGAGACCCAGTACTTC. The encoded protein is CASNLAGAQETQYF.

J is TRBJ1-1 and V is TRBV29-1; 10 bases line up with TRBD1. The CDR3 sequence is 14 residues long. Germline V CDR1 and CDR2: SQVTM, ANQGSEA. V lost 6 bases to trimming and J lost 5 bases; unmatched junction nucleotides: 9. The CDR3 sequence: CSVVTGGERTEAFF. In DNA, the CDR3 is TGCAGCGTGGTGACAGGGGGCGAGAGAACTGAAGCTTTCTTT.

The CDR3 region is CASSPGGTNEKLFF. CDR3 in DNA: TGTGCCAGCAGTCCAGGGGGCACTAATGAAAAACTGTTTTTT. The chain employs TRBV28 and TRBJ1-4, with 8 positions matching TRBD1. V gave up 5 bases and J gave up 2 bases; unmatched junction bases: 1. The CDR3 is made up of 14 amino acids. Germline values: CDR1 MDHEN, CDR2 SYDVKM.

This clone occurred once. This chain joins TRBV27 and TRBJ2-1; D is tentatively TRBD1 or TRBD2 (6 bases each). V lost 0 bases to trimming and J lost 13 bases, with 13 bases between them. The CDR3 is 13 residues long. Per the germline V gene, CDR1 is MNHEY and CDR2 is SMNVEV (reference sequence). CDR3 residues: CASSLSPLGGQFF. The CDR3 DNA sequence: TGTGCCAGCAGTTTATCCCCCTTGGGGGGCCAGTTCTTC.

The V gene is TRBV19, the J gene TRBJ2-7; D is ambiguous. The germline gives CDR1 LNHDA, CDR2 SQIVND (reference sequence). V shed 5 bases and J shed 5 bases, with 13 bases lying between them. This CDR3 comprises 13 residues. CDR3 nucleotides: TGTGCCAGTAGTGTGGCAGGTCGCGACGAGCAGTACTTC. Protein: CASSVAGRDEQYF.

The CDR3 loop is CASSPTGADTQYF. For the CDR3, the DNA is TGTGCCAGCTCACCCACAGGGGCAGATACGCAGTATTTT. The chain combines TRBV18 with TRBJ2-3; 7 bases are a match to TRBD1. V lost 3 bases to trimming and J lost 4 bases; unmatched junction nucleotides: 1. CDR1 is KGHSH, CDR2 LQKENI, per germline. The CDR3 totals 13 residues.

The chain is built from TRBV15 and TRBJ1-1; possibly TRBD1 for D (5 bases). The length of the CDR3 is 20 residues. The V and J ends lost 0 bases and 1 base respectively, with 24 bases between them. Germline V lookup: CDR1 LNHNV, CDR2 YYDKDF (reference sequence). CDR3 region: CATSRDWGLGRVRRNTEAFF. The CDR3 region has the DNA TGTGCCACCAGCAGAGATTGGGGTTTGGGCAGGGTTAGGAGGAACACTGAAGCTTTCTTT.

V and J are TRBV30 and TRBJ1-2, with TRBD1 matching 8 bases. Germline CDR1 and CDR2: GTSNPN and SVGIG (reference sequence). CDR3 size: 15 residues. V was clipped by 5 bases and J by 5 bases; unmatched bases: 13. CDR3 sequence reads: CAWGPWQGASYGYTF. The CDR3 DNA sequence: TGTGCCTGGGGACCCTGGCAGGGGGCTTCTTATGGCTACACCTTC. Full variable domain (missing parts from reference TRBV30 and TRBJ1-2): SQTIHQWPATLVQPVGSPLSLECTVEGTSNPNLYWYRQAAGRGLQLLFYSVGIGQISSEVPQNLSASRPQDRQFILSSKKLLLSDSGFYLCAWGPWQGASYGYTFGSGTRLTVV.

The chain has TRBV2 and TRBJ2-1; 8 bases are shared with TRBD2. Germline V gene lookup returns CDR1 SNHLY and CDR2 FYNNEI. This CDR3 is 14 amino acids long. V was clipped by 10 bases and J by 9 bases; unmatched bases: 14. DNA of the CDR3: TGTGCCATGCTAGGGACTAGGAGTCTTTCTGAGCAGTTCTTC. Translating gives CAMLGTRSLSEQFF.

The chain has TRBV30 and TRBJ1-2; TRBD1 is a possible D gene (5 bases). The CDR3 sequence is 15 residues long. CDR1 GTSNPN and CDR2 SVGIG come from the germline V gene (reference sequence). Trimming shortened V by 2 bases and J by 7 bases, and 20 bases separated the two germline ends. The CDR3 nucleotides are TGTGCCTGGAGTTCCGGGACGGATCCCCGGTCTGGCTACACCTTC. Amino acids: CAWSSGTDPRSGYTF.

The chain recombines TRBV7-2 with TRBJ1-3; unclear D gene. Germline values: CDR1 SGHTA, CDR2 FQGNSA. CDR3 length: 15 residues. V was shortened by 1 base and J by 4 bases, with 11 bases between the two germline ends. This CDR3 is CASSLERTRGNTIYF. The CDR3 DNA follows: TGTGCCAGCAGCTTAGAGAGGACGAGAGGAAACACCATATATTTT.

The V and J genes are TRBV4-2 and TRBJ2-4; a possible D gene is TRBD1 (6 bases). Trimming cost V 3 bases and J 7 bases, with 13 bases left between them. The CDR3 is 14 residues long. Germline CDR1 reads LGHNA; CDR2 reads YNFKEQ. The CDR3 DNA sequence: TGTGCCAGCAGCCATACCTTGCAGGGGAACATTCAGTACTTC. Encoded protein: CASSHTLQGNIQYF.

The chain is built from TRBV19 and TRBJ2-3; no clear D. Trimming left V 3 bases short and J 2 bases short, with 9 bases between. CDR1 LNHDA and CDR2 SQIVND come from the germline V gene (reference sequence). This CDR3 has 14 amino acids. In DNA form, the CDR3 reads TGTGCCAGTAGTATTAGCCAGTACACAGATACGCAGTATTTT. This translates into CASSISQYTDTQYF.

This clone was observed many times. The V call is TRBV5-4, the J call TRBJ2-3; D remains ambiguous. V lost 4 bases to trimming and J lost 4 bases, with 16 bases between them. The length of the CDR3 is 15 residues. The germline V gene encodes CDR1 SGHNT and CDR2 YYREEE (reference sequence). The CDR3 coding sequence is TGTGCCAGCAGCCCCGTTGATGGAAGGCCAGATACGCAGTATTTT. This gives the protein CASSPVDGRPDTQYF. Full variable domain (remainder filled in from reference TRBV5-4 and TRBJ2-3): ETGVTQSPTHLIKTRGQQVTLRCSSQSGHNTVSWYQQALGQGPQFIFQYYREEENGRGNFPPRFSGLQFPNYSSELNVNALELDDSALYLCASSPVDGRPDTQYFGPGTRLTVL.

J is TRBJ2-7 and V is TRBV18; TRBD1 matches at 10 bases. Germline V gene sequence: CDR1 KGHSH, CDR2 LQKENI. The CDR3 is made up of 15 amino acids. Trimming at V came to 5 bases and at J to 6 bases, leaving 10 bases not matched to a gene. Written as DNA, the CDR3 is TGTGCCAGCTCAGAGCAGGGGGGACAGGGGCTCGAGCAGTACTTC. Encoded protein: CASSEQGGQGLEQYF. Full variable domain (missing parts from reference TRBV18 and TRBJ2-7): NAGVMQNPRHLVRRRGQEARLRCSPMKGHSHVYWYRQLPEEGLKFMVYLQKENIIDESGMPKERFSAEFPKEGPSILRIQQVVRGDSAAYFCASSEQGGQGLEQYFGPGTRLTVT.

The chain links TRBV27 to TRBJ2-6, with 7 bases lining up with TRBD1. The CDR3 totals 20 residues. V was pared by 0 bases and J by 2 bases, with 13 bases of the junction left unmatched. The germline V gene has CDR1 MNHEY and CDR2 SMNVEV (reference sequence). Written as DNA, the CDR3 is TGTGCCAGCAGTTTATCAATCTTGGACAGGTTGGAAGCTGGGGCCAACGTCCTGACTTTC. Its translation is CASSLSILDRLEAGANVLTF.

J is TRBJ1-4 and V is TRBV4-3; perhaps TRBD1 as D (5 bases). V lost 0 bases and J lost 8, with 16 bases in between. Germline V gene sequence: CDR1 LGHNA, CDR2 YSLEER. The CDR3 sequence is 16 residues long. DNA for the CDR3: TGCGCCAGCAGCCAAGAACCCGGGACGCGGGAAGAAAAACTGTTTTTT. Protein product: CASSQEPGTREEKLFF.

This clone was seen more than once but under ten times. This chain joins TRBV4-3 and TRBJ1-1; 8 bases align to TRBD1. Germline V gene data show CDR1 as LGHNA and CDR2 as YSLEER. Trimming cost V 2 bases and J 7 bases; bases outside gene matches: 6. The CDR3 has 14 amino acids. The CDR3 DNA follows: TGCGCCAGCAGCCAACCCCGGACAGGGAGTGAAGCTTTCTTT. Its translation is CASSQPRTGSEAFF.

V and J are TRBV7-9 and TRBJ1-1, with D possibly TRBD1 on 6 matching bases. Trimming took 4 bases from V and 1 from J, leaving 16 bases between them. Germline-derived CDR1 and CDR2 are SEHNR and FQNEAQ (reference sequence). The length of the CDR3 is 16 residues. CDR3 DNA sequence: TGTGCCAGCAGCTCGACGCGGACAGATAAGAACACTGAAGCTTTCTTT. Encoded protein: CASSSTRTDKNTEAFF.